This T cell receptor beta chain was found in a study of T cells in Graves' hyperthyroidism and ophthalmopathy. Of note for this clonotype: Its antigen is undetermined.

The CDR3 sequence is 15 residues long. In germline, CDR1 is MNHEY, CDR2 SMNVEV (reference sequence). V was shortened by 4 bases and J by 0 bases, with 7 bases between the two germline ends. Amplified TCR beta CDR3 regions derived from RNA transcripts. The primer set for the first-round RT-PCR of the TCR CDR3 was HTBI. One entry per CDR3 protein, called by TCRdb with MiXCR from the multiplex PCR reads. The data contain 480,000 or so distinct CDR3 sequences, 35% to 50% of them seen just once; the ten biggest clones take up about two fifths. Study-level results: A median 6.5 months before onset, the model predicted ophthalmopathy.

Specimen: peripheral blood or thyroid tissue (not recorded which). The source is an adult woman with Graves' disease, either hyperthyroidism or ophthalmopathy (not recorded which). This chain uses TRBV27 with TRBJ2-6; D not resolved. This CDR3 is CASSYTFSGANVLTF. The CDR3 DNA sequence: TGTGCCAGCAGTTATACCTTCTCTGGGGCCAACGTCCTGACTTTC. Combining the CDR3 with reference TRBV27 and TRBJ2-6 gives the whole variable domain EAQVTQNPRYLITVTGKKLTVTCSQNMNHEYMSWYRQDPGLGLRQIYYSMNVEVTDKGDVPEGYKVSRKEKRNFPLILESPSPNQTSLYFCASSYTFSGANVLTFGAGSRLTVL.